The 8 T cell receptor beta chains presented below share a single source sample, sequenced in a study of cytomegalovirus exposure and HLA in healthy donors. PCR was performed using 60 Vbeta and 13 Jbeta primers. Libraries were prepared by immunoSEQ multiplex PCR; TCRdb keeps only in-frame clonotypes and omits some of them. The sample holds about 120,000 clones, around 65% seen once. The sample consisted of PBMCs. The receptor set was obtained from a man younger than 35 in good health and CMV-seronegative.

This chain links TRBV28 with TRBJ2-7, with 11 bases matching TRBD1. Germline V lookup: CDR1 MDHEN, CDR2 SYDVKM. V lost 6 bases to trimming and J lost 3 bases; unmatched junction nucleotides: 7. This CDR3 comprises 15 residues. The CDR3, as DNA: TGTGCCAGCAGAGAAACCGGGACAGGGGGCTACGAGCAGTACTTC. This encodes CASRETGTGGYEQYF.

This clone was counted only a few times. V usage is TRBV4-2 and J usage is TRBJ1-1; D is possibly TRBD1 (5 bases). Germline loops: CDR1 LGHNA, CDR2 YNFKEQ. This CDR3 is built from 15 residues. Trimming took off 3 bases at V and 4 bases at J, with 15 bases between the two ends. CDR3 protein: CASSQAGAGGTEAFF. The CDR3 DNA is TGTGCCAGCAGCCAGGCCGGGGCGGGGGGCACTGAAGCTTTCTTT.

This chain joins TRBV6-5 and TRBJ1-5, with D possibly being TRBD1 (5 bases). Germline V gives CDR1 MNHEY, CDR2 SVGAGI. V gave up 6 bases and J gave up 4 bases, with 13 bases separating them. This CDR3 is built from 14 residues. DNA for the CDR3: TGTGCCAGCAGCCAACCTGGGGCAAATCAGCCCCAGCATTTT. It yields the protein CASSQPGANQPQHF.

The chain employs TRBV28 and TRBJ1-1, with a possible D match to TRBD1 (5 bases). The CDR3 contains 16 residues. The V gene lost 3 bases and the J gene lost 5 bases, with 19 bases spanning the gap. Germline lookup yields CDR1 MDHEN and CDR2 SYDVKM. CDR3 sequence: CASSLNRGRGGTEAFF. As DNA, the CDR3 is TGTGCCAGCAGTTTGAATCGGGGCCGGGGGGGAACTGAAGCTTTCTTT.

The chain joins TRBV25-1 to TRBJ1-2; 10 nucleotides line up with TRBD1. From germline, CDR1 is MGHDK and CDR2 SYGVNS. V was pared by 6 bases and J by 4 bases, with 5 bases of the junction left unmatched. The CDR3 totals 14 residues. The CDR3 region is CASSDRGPGYGYTF. CDR3 coding DNA: TGTGCCAGCAGCGACAGGGGGCCAGGCTATGGCTACACCTTC.

This chain joins TRBV27 and TRBJ2-5, with D perhaps matching TRBD2 (6 bases). Trimming took off 3 bases at V and 7 bases at J, with 6 bases between the two ends. The CDR3 length is 11 residues. Germline CDR1 and CDR2: MNHEY and SMNVEV (reference sequence). CDR3 loop: CASSLGGTQYF. CDR3 coding DNA: TGTGCCAGCAGTTTGGGGGGGACCCAGTACTTC.

V is TRBV9 and J is TRBJ1-1; the D gene is possibly TRBD1 (6 bases). Germline values: CDR1 SGDLS, CDR2 YYNGEE. The CDR3 length is 14 residues. The V end was cut by 1 base, the J end by 2 bases, with 9 bases between. CDR3 amino acids: CASSVLGANTEAFF. The CDR3 DNA reads TGTGCCAGCAGCGTATTGGGGGCCAACACTGAAGCTTTCTTT.

This rearrangement joins TRBV6-5 to TRBJ1-1, with D maybe TRBD1 (6 bases). This CDR3 has 16 residues. The V end lost 2 bases, the J end lost 0 bases, and 13 bases lay between the germline ends. Germline loops: CDR1 MNHEY, CDR2 SVGAGI. In nucleotides, the CDR3 is TGTGCCAGCAGTTACGGGCAGGGGACTATGAACACTGAAGCTTTCTTT. Translated, it gives CASSYGQGTMNTEAFF.